This T cell receptor beta chain appears in the sequencing data of a study of T cells in Graves' hyperthyroidism and ophthalmopathy. CDR3 size: 13 residues. The germline gives CDR1 DFQATT, CDR2 SNEGSKA (reference sequence). Trimming took 6 bases from V and 3 from J; bases not matched to a gene: 7. RNA transcripts gave rise to amplified TCR beta CDR3 regions. Initially, a first-round RT-PCR of the TCR CDR3 employed the HTBI primer set. TCRdb re-called the multiplex PCR reads with MiXCR, one entry per CDR3 protein. The repertoire holds about 350,000 distinct CDR3 sequences, with approximately 14% as singletons. This clonotype was seen a handful of times.

Sequencing used blood. V usage is TRBV20-1 and J usage is TRBJ2-7; TRBD2 matches at 8 bases. The sequence derives from a woman aged 25 to 39 with Graves' hyperthyroidism. In DNA form, the CDR3 reads TGCAGTGCCCCTGGAGCGGGAGTCTACGAGCAGTACTTC. Its protein product is CSAPGAGVYEQYF.